Below are 21 T cell receptor beta chains sequenced from a single sample in a study of T cells after yellow fever vaccination (dated by TCRdb to between 2019 and 2020). Receptor libraries were prepared by 5' RACE. The sequencer was an Illumina HiSeq 2500. TCRdb reprocessing: public reads trimmed at Q25 with fastp, clones called with MiXCR, in-frame beta chains kept. Every CDR3 protein is listed once, alongside the most common genes and DNA of its rows. A total of nearly 550,000 distinct CDR3 sequences appear in this sample, roughly 19% of them only once. The ten largest account for around 15% of the sample. Explained via the paper, the treatment or condition label denotes: live attenuated yellow fever vaccine strain. The specimen comprised PBMCs, sampled 15 days after the yellow fever booster vaccination. These receptors came from a man aged 30-40 years who received the YFV17D yellow fever vaccine.

This clonotype was detected many times. The genes are TRBV20-1 and TRBJ2-1; 7 bases are shared with TRBD2. With V trimmed by 2 bases and J by 10 bases, 17 bases remained unmatched. CDR1 and CDR2 (germline): DFQATT, SNEGSKA (reference sequence). The CDR3 spans 16 residues. The CDR3 loop is CSARQSLAGMEEEQFF. Written as DNA, the CDR3 is TGCAGTGCTAGACAATCCTTAGCGGGCATGGAGGAGGAGCAGTTCTTC.

The chain joins TRBV15 to TRBJ1-4; tentatively, D is TRBD1 (5 bases). Germline V lookup: CDR1 LNHNV, CDR2 YYDKDF (reference sequence). V was shortened by 0 bases and J by 8 bases, with 16 bases between the two germline ends. The CDR3 runs to 16 residues. CDR3 loop: CATSRDRKGPREKLFF. As DNA, the CDR3 is TGTGCCACCAGCAGAGATCGAAAGGGGCCGCGGGAAAAACTGTTTTTT.

The table lists this clonotype with a few counts. The V and J genes are TRBV18 and TRBJ1-1; TRBD1 matches 7 bases. The CDR3 runs 14 residues. Trimming at V came to 4 bases and at J to 3 bases, leaving 5 bases not matched to a gene. Germline lookup yields CDR1 KGHSH and CDR2 LQKENI. The CDR3 loop reads CASSLQGGDTEAFF. CDR3 nucleotide sequence: TGTGCCAGCTCACTCCAGGGGGGCGACACTGAAGCTTTCTTT.

This clonotype has just a few counts. The chain uses TRBV7-2 and TRBJ2-1; 7 bases fit TRBD1. The ends lost 8 bases at V and 7 bases at J; junction bases unmatched: 5. Germline V gene lookup returns CDR1 SGHTA and CDR2 FQGNSA. The CDR3 totals 12 residues. CDR3 loop: CASLTGVNEQFF. The CDR3 DNA follows: TGTGCCAGCCTCACAGGGGTGAATGAGCAGTTCTTC.

This clonotype has more than one count but fewer than ten. The chain links TRBV29-1 to TRBJ2-5; 7 bases map to TRBD2. Trimming at V came to 4 bases and at J to 4 bases, leaving 3 bases not matched to a gene. This CDR3 is built from 12 residues. Germline loops: CDR1 SQVTM, CDR2 ANQGSEA. Here the CDR3 reads CSVASGGETQYF. In nucleotides, the CDR3 is TGCAGCGTTGCTAGCGGTGGAGAGACCCAGTACTTC.

The J gene is TRBJ2-5, the V gene TRBV7-2; 9 bases fit TRBD2. The CDR3 has 16 residues. The V segment lost 4 bases and the J segment 5 bases; nucleotides outside the gene matches: 11. Germline CDR1 is SGHTA and CDR2 is FQGNSA. This CDR3 is CASSSPLAGTPETQYF. DNA for the CDR3: TGTGCCAGCAGCTCCCCACTAGCGGGTACTCCGGAGACCCAGTACTTC.

This chain uses TRBV9 with TRBJ2-7; 11 positions agree with TRBD2. The V gene's germline CDR1 is SGDLS and CDR2 YYNGEE. The CDR3 sequence is 16 residues long. J lost 5 bases, V lost 0 bases, and 7 bases had no gene match. The CDR3 sequence: CASSVGNSGRADEQYF. The CDR3 DNA follows: TGTGCCAGCAGCGTAGGGAATAGCGGGAGGGCCGACGAGCAGTACTTC.

The table lists this clonotype with a few counts. This chain joins TRBV11-1 and TRBJ2-1, with TRBD1 identical over 10 bases. The CDR3 runs to 18 residues. Trimming cost V 4 bases and J 4 bases; bases outside gene matches: 13. Germline V gene sequence: CDR1 SGHAT, CDR2 FQDESV (reference sequence). CDR3 residues: CASSSHGLGQGIYNEQFF. The CDR3 DNA is TGTGCCAGCAGCTCCCACGGTTTGGGACAGGGGATTTACAATGAGCAGTTCTTC.

The rearrangement links TRBV5-4 to TRBJ2-7; 8 bases align to TRBD1. V was clipped by 4 bases and J by 3 bases; unmatched bases: 9. Germline V lookup: CDR1 SGHNT, CDR2 YYREEE (reference sequence). The CDR3 runs 15 residues. The CDR3 DNA follows: TGTGCCAGCAGCCCGCGAGAACAGGGGGGCTACGAGCAGTACTTC. Amino acids: CASSPREQGGYEQYF.

This clonotype showed up just a few times. The CDR3 loop reads CASSLGTGLSYEQYF. In DNA form, the CDR3 reads TGTGCCAGCAGCTTAGGGACAGGGCTCTCCTACGAGCAGTACTTC. V and J are TRBV7-2 and TRBJ2-7, with TRBD1 matching over 8 bases. After removal of 1 base from V and 0 bases from J, the junction contained 2 bases not matched to a gene. The CDR3 runs 15 residues. CDR1 and CDR2 from the germline V gene are SGHTA and FQGNSA.

There are a few counts of this clonotype. The chain couples TRBV10-3 to TRBJ2-3; 7 nucleotides agree with TRBD2. Unmatched junction bases numbered 9, after V lost 7 bases and J lost 5 bases. There are 14 residues in the CDR3. In germline, CDR1 is ENHRY, CDR2 SYGVKD. The chain's CDR3 is CAITPGRDGDTQYF. Written as DNA, the CDR3 is TGTGCCATCACCCCGGGGAGGGATGGAGATACGCAGTATTTT.

This clonotype occurred once. The chain combines TRBV12-3 or TRBV12-4 with TRBJ2-3; a weak D match, TRBD2 (5 bases). V dropped 2 bases and J dropped 5 bases, with 20 bases sitting between them. This CDR3 is built from 17 residues. The CDR3 DNA reads as TGTGCCAGCAGTTTATGGGGAGCGGCCGCCTCTGAAGATACGCAGTATTTT. Its protein is CASSLWGAAASEDTQYF.

This clonotype has a handful of counts. V and J are TRBV7-8 and TRBJ2-7; 7 bases match TRBD2. Germline CDR1 is SGHVS and CDR2 is FQNEAQ. This CDR3 has 14 residues. With 2 bases clipped from V and 2 bases from J, the junction kept 3 bases outside the gene matches. DNA for the CDR3: TGTGCCAGCAGCTTACTTGGACTAGCCTACGAGCAGTACTTC. Its translation is CASSLLGLAYEQYF.

V gene TRBV5-1 combines with J gene TRBJ2-1; TRBD2 aligns across 13 bases. The V gene's germline CDR1 is SGHRS and CDR2 YFSETQ. The ends lost 2 bases at V and 2 bases at J; junction bases unmatched: 4. The CDR3 is 17 amino acids. The CDR3 sequence: CASSLGLAGAAYNEQFF. CDR3 coding DNA: TGCGCCAGCAGCTTAGGACTAGCGGGAGCCGCCTACAATGAGCAGTTCTTC.

The V and J genes are TRBV4-3 and TRBJ1-1; the D gene is possibly TRBD1 (6 bases). This CDR3 contains 15 residues. Deletions cut 1 base from V and 2 bases from J, with 11 bases between. Germline values: CDR1 LGHNA, CDR2 YSLEER. The CDR3 nucleotides are TGCGCCAGCAGCCAAGCGATGACAGGAAACACTGAAGCTTTCTTT. This encodes CASSQAMTGNTEAFF.

The CDR3 DNA is TGCGCCAGCAGCTTCGCGGCCGGATACGAGCAGTACTTC. It is translated as CASSFAAGYEQYF. The chain is built from TRBV5-1 and TRBJ2-7; D is undetermined. This CDR3 is 13 amino acids long. V was cut by 2 bases and J by 4 bases, with 10 bases left in between. The V gene's germline CDR1 is SGHRS and CDR2 YFSETQ. Supplemented by reference TRBV5-1 and TRBJ2-7, the full variable domain reads KAGVTQTPRYLIKTRGQQVTLSCSPISGHRSVSWYQQTPGQGLQFLFEYFSETQRNKGNFPGRFSGRQFSNSRSEMNVSTLELGDSALYLCASSFAAGYEQYFGPGTRLTVT.

The rearrangement links TRBV9 to TRBJ2-7, with 9 bases fitting TRBD1. This CDR3 is built from 14 residues. The junction had 6 bases not matched to a gene; V was cut back by 3 bases and J by 5 bases. Germline loops: CDR1 SGDLS, CDR2 YYNGEE. In DNA form, the CDR3 reads TGTGCCAGCAGCGGGGGACAGGGTAGACACGAGCAGTACTTC. Translating it yields CASSGGQGRHEQYF. Using reference TRBV9 and TRBJ2-7 for the parts outside the CDR3, the full variable domain is DSGVTQTPKHLITATGQRVTLRCSPRSGDLSVYWYQQSLDQGLQFLIQYYNGEERAKGNILERFSAQQFPDLHSELNLSSLELGDSALYFCASSGGQGRHEQYFGPGTRLTVT.

The chain carries TRBV27 and TRBJ2-5; D possibly corresponds to TRBD2 (5 bases). There are 14 residues in the CDR3. The germline gives CDR1 MNHEY, CDR2 SMNVEV (reference sequence). Trimming removed 6 bases from V and 2 bases from J, with 13 bases in between. The CDR3 bases are TGTGCCAGCAGGATGGGGTGGGAGCAAGAGACCCAGTACTTC. Its protein product is CASRMGWEQETQYF.

The genes are TRBV9 and TRBJ2-3; 7 bases are a match to TRBD1. With 1 base clipped from V and 5 bases from J, the junction kept 4 bases outside the gene matches. Per the germline V gene, CDR1 is SGDLS and CDR2 is YYNGEE. This CDR3 region has 14 residues. The CDR3 DNA reads as TGTGCCAGCAGCGTACTACAGGGGAGAGATACGCAGTATTTT. It specifies CASSVLQGRDTQYF.

The rearrangement joins TRBV28 to TRBJ2-5; D gene ambiguous. This CDR3 spans 13 amino acids. The V gene lost 3 bases and the J gene lost 3 bases, with 8 bases spanning the gap. Germline V lookup: CDR1 MDHEN, CDR2 SYDVKM. For the CDR3, the DNA is TGTGCCAGCAGTTTGATTGGAAAAGAGACCCAGTACTTC. Encoded protein: CASSLIGKETQYF.

This clonotype came up a few times. The genes are TRBV6-5 and TRBJ2-1; 7 bases map to TRBD2. V lost 4 bases, J lost 4 bases, and 7 bases stayed unmatched. The CDR3 runs 15 residues. Germline V gene sequence: CDR1 MNHEY, CDR2 SVGAGI. The CDR3 loop reads CASSSVAGTYNEQFF. In DNA, the CDR3 is TGTGCCAGCAGTTCGGTAGCGGGTACTTACAATGAGCAGTTCTTC.